The rows below give T cell receptor beta chains drawn from one sample of a study of shared clonotypes between healthy human individuals. TCRdb's copy holds only in-frame clones and misses some; the assay was immunoSEQ multiplex PCR. The sample gives about 1 million clones, around three quarters of which show up once; under 0.6% is in the top ten. The sample taken for sequencing was memory CD4+ T cells from PBMCs. These TCRs come from a man between 18 and 29 years old in good health. Some clones in this sample may be carry-over from other donors' samples. Each CDR3 is given with its conserved first and last residue. Some rows have no size entry. The others give once, few or many, or a class for an expanded clone.

>TRBJ2-2|-|TRBV15
CATSRASGQATNTGELFF
>TRBJ2-6|-|TRBV13
CASSLIRISGSGANVLTF
>TRBJ2-3|once|TRBV6-1
CASSEFGQGAEDTQYF
>TRBJ2-5|few|TRBV11-2
CASSPGQFGLGQETQYF
>TRBJ2-5|once|TRBV29-1
CSVQGAQETQYF
>TRBJ2-7|-|TRBV20-1
CSAGLGDEQYF
>TRBJ1-1|few|TRBV28
CASSWGRALNTEAFF
>TRBJ2-1|few|TRBV5-4
CASSLWDYNEQFF
>TRBJ1-1|few|TRBV28
CASSPWADEAFF
>TRBJ2-1|-|TRBV15
CATSKGELEQFF
>TRBJ2-1|-|TRBV20-1
CSARPDIWQFF
>TRBJ1-2|-|TRBV27
CASTSRLDSGYTF
>TRBJ2-7|-|TRBV28
CASSWGSPYEQYF
>TRBJ2-1|-|TRBV7-8
CASSLGRDRYNEQFF
>TRBJ1-1|-|TRBV29-1
CSVYRGLSNTEAFF
>TRBJ2-3|-|TRBV4-3
CASSQDPPSGRPDTQYF
>TRBJ2-3|-|TRBV2
CASSERDTFTQYF
>TRBJ2-7|-|TRBV6-1
CASKKGLSSYEQYF
>TRBJ2-3|-|TRBV4-3
CASSQGLAKRSYF
>TRBJ2-7|-|TRBV7-9
CASSSQGSEQYF
>TRBJ1-1|-|TRBV6-1
CASLRGMIRGTEAFF
>TRBJ2-7|-|TRBV6-4
CASSDSYIRLLAGAYHEQYF
>TRBJ2-1|many|TRBV5-1
CASSPRILAGTSYNEQFF
>TRBJ1-1|once|TRBV5-4
CASSLGTYYTEAFF
>TRBJ2-1|-|TRBV6-5
CARVPGLVNYNEQFF
>TRBJ1-5|-|TRBV2
CASSALGSNQPQHF
>TRBJ1-4|-|TRBV7-2
CASSLAPGRGQYGALNEKLFF
>TRBJ2-1|-|TRBV11-1
CASSTNSDEQFF
>TRBJ1-2|few|TRBV30
CAWSERTGLGYTF
>TRBJ2-7|-|TRBV19
CASSIGTGPYEQYF
>TRBJ2-3|-|TRBV7-2
CASSSRTTDTQYF
>TRBJ1-2|-|TRBV7-8
CASSLGTANYGYTF
>TRBJ2-7|-|TRBV6-5
CASSYRRADSYEQYF
>TRBJ2-7|-|TRBV15
CATSRGGFTGTGTYEQYF
>TRBJ2-2|-|TRBV5-1
CASSFITGNTGELFF